The T cell receptor beta chain described here comes from a study of a mutant IDH1 vaccine in newly diagnosed glioma (dated by TCRdb to the early 2020s). Turning to the overall study: Eight vaccinations were administered to patients in weeks 1, 3, 5, 7, 11, 15, 19 and 23, corresponding to visits V03 through V10. Of the roughly 30 treated patients, approximately 62% were male and around 38% were female, and a mean age of 40.4 years was recorded. Vaccination was initiated 4-6 weeks after radiotherapy alone, or concurrently with temozolomide cycles in the chemotherapy-containing groups. For exploratory analyses, longitudinal TCRB deep sequencing was carried out in 25 treated patients wherever samples were available. Prior to enrollment, standard therapy consisting of radiotherapy alone, temozolomide alone, or radiochemotherapy with temozolomide had been administered to patients, with the combination being received by most patients. Peripheral blood was drawn at six visits: V03 (baseline), V05, V07, V10, V12 and V13. The paper as a whole reports these results and caveats: According to the authors, sample limitations meant that analyses of patient blood samples could not be reproduced. Pseudoprogression appeared unrelated to alterations in the top peripheral T cell clonotypes detected by TCRB sequencing. Immune responses induced by the vaccine were seen in 90% to 95% of patients across multiple MHC alleles. Selection of PBMC samples for TCRB deep sequencing was based on availability.

About this clone itself: Its cognate antigen has yet to be identified. Within one base of it there is no much larger clone, and no base qualities were kept.

Explained via the paper, the time point label denotes: week 11, during vaccination. Each vaccine dose was 300 ug of a 20-mer mutant IDH1 peptide in Montanide, given subcutaneously with topical imiquimod. The donors had newly diagnosed IDH1-mutant astrocytomas of WHO grade 3 or 4 that showed loss of nuclear ATRX. The samples were drawn from NOA16, a multicentre, single-arm, open-label phase I trial in Germany that tested a mutant IDH1 peptide vaccine in humans for the first time. Genomic DNA for TCRB sequencing was extracted from EDTA blood using the DNeasy Blood and Tissue Kit. Library prep was done by the immunoSEQ multiplex PCR assay. Following the manufacturer's protocol, the hsTCRB Kit was used to amplify rearranged TCR beta chain sequences. An Illumina MiSeq was used to sequence the TCRB libraries. Under the source paper's analysis protocol: Demultiplexing, trimming and gene mapping were performed with the kit vendor's proprietary platform. Entries here come from immuneACCESS through TCRdb and include only in-frame sequences with V and J called. Some clones fail to appear in such tables; in the studies checked, an unresolved V gene covers under half of the shortfall, and the cause of the remainder is unknown. D and trimming come from the DNA, and the V and J calls and clone size come from that table. This sample lists around 100,000 clones; about nine tenths were detected once. The biggest ten clones account for 0.5% to 0.65% of the sample.

The CDR1 and CDR2 encoded by the germline V gene are KGHSH and LQKENI. From the cysteine through the phenylalanine, the CDR3 covers 14 amino acids. Just the 42-base CDR3 DNA is kept, in frame starting at base 1. V is clipped by 0 bases and J by 4 bases, and the sequence between their germline boundaries is 7 bases long. The sample in question was PBMCs, obtained from a glioma patient whose treatment included an IDH1 peptide vaccine. The V gene is TRBV18 and the J gene is TRBJ2-1, with an unclear D gene assignment. The receptor's source is a woman between 50 and 59 years old with glioma. CDR3 reads: CASSPPPWYNEQFF. The DNA is TGTGCCAGCTCACCACCGCCGTGGTACAATGAGCAGTTCTTC.